This T cell receptor (beta chain) stems from a study of OX40 agonist ivuxolimab in advanced cancers. Study-wide results and caveats: The study observed clonal expansion of CD4+ and CD8+ blood T cells by week 6 at 0.1 to 3.0 mg/kg.

In the case of this clone: Its antigen is not known.

Using immunoSEQ multiplex PCR, the repertoire was profiled, and TCRdb retains in-frame clones only, with some absent. The profile shows about 46,000 clones, about 83% of them singletons. The germline gives CDR1 MDHEN, CDR2 SYDVKM. V gave up 3 bases and J gave up 5 bases; unmatched junction bases: 5. This CDR3 contains 15 residues. The V gene is TRBV28, the J gene TRBJ2-2, with TRBD1 matching over 8 bases. Sequences were derived from CD4+ or CD8+ T cells sorted from blood, sampled in a trial of the OX40 agonist ivuxolimab. The TCR was taken from an adult with an advanced solid tumor such as melanoma, head and neck, liver or kidney cancer. The CDR3 protein is CASSFHRTGTGELFF. The CDR3 bases are TGTGCCAGCAGTTTTCATCGGACAGGGACCGGGGAGCTGTTTTTT.